These T cell receptor beta chains were read from a single sample in a study of CD8 T cells in ankylosing spondylitis. Each CDR3 protein gets one entry after TCRdb re-called the 5' RACE reads with MiXCR. This table has roughly 200,000 distinct CDR3 sequences, roughly 24% appearing once. The sequenced sample was blood, either unsorted or a sorted T cell fraction (not recorded which). Receptor source: a male donor with ankylosing spondylitis or in good health (not recorded which). Both conserved end residues are part of each CDR3. The D gene is left open where the match is weak. Clone sizes are given selectively: once, few, many, or a class where the clone is expanded.

d_gene	v_gene	j_gene	abundance	CDR3nt	CDR3aa
TRBD1	TRBV20-1	TRBJ2-2	few	TGCAGTGCAAGAGACAGGGGGGCCGCCGGGGAGCTGTTTTTT	CSARDRGAAGELFF
-	TRBV10-3	TRBJ2-7	-	TGTGCCATCAGTGAGTTTCTCTACGAGCAGTACTTC	CAISEFLYEQYF
TRBD2	TRBV5-1	TRBJ2-5	-	TGCGCCAGCAGCTTGACTAGCGGGAGGGAGACCCAGTACTTC	CASSLTSGRETQYF
TRBD1	TRBV24-1	TRBJ2-1	many	TGTGCCACCAGTGATTTACAGGGGGCGAGCGATGAGCAGTTCTTC	CATSDLQGASDEQFF
-	TRBV7-2	TRBJ2-5	few	TGTGCCAGCAGCTTAGCGCAGAGGGGCGCTTGGATAGAGACCCAGTACTTC	CASSLAQRGAWIETQYF
TRBD1	TRBV3-1	TRBJ1-4	few	TGTGCCAGCAGCCAAGCGGGACAGGGGACTGAAAAACTGTTTTTT	CASSQAGQGTEKLFF
-	TRBV5-1	TRBJ2-1	-	TGCGCCAGCAGCTTGGTCGCAGGGTCGAGCTCCTACAATGAGCAGTTCTTC	CASSLVAGSSSYNEQFF
-	TRBV10-3	TRBJ1-5	many	TGTGCCATCAGTGAAGTGGATCAGCCCCAGCATTTT	CAISEVDQPQHF
-	TRBV20-1	TRBJ2-7	-	TGCAGTGCTAGAGGGGGGACTTTCTACGAGCAGTACTTC	CSARGGTFYEQYF
TRBD2	TRBV20-1	TRBJ2-1	-	TGCAGTGCCCTCAACCCGGGGACTAGCGGGACCTACAATGAGCAGTTCTTC	CSALNPGTSGTYNEQFF
-	TRBV7-2	TRBJ2-6	once	TGTGCCAGCAGCGGATACTCTGGGGCCAACGTCCTGACTTTC	CASSGYSGANVLTF
TRBD1	TRBV12-3/TRBV12-4	TRBJ2-2	many	TGTGCCAGCAGTCCGTACAGGGGTTTGAACACCGGGGAGCTGTTTTTT	CASSPYRGLNTGELFF
TRBD2	TRBV28	TRBJ2-3	many	TGTGCCGCGGGGGCTAGCGGGAGGTTCACAGATACGCAGTATTTT	CAAGASGRFTDTQYF